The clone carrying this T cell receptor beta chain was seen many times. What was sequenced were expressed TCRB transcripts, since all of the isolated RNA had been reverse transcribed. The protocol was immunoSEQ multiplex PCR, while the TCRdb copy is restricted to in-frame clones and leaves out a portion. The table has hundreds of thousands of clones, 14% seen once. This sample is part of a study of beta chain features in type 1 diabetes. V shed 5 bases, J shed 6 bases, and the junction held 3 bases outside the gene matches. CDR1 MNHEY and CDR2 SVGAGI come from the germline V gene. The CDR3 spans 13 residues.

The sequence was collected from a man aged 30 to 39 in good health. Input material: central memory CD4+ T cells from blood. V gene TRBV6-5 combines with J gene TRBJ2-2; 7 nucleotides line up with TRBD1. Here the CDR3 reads CASSTQGSGELFF. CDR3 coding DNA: TGTGCCAGCAGTACACAGGGGTCCGGGGAGCTGTTTTTT.